The 29 T cell receptor beta chains below come from one sample, sequenced in a study of T cells after yellow fever vaccination. TCRdb ran MiXCR on the 5' RACE reads and lists one entry per CDR3 protein. The data contain about 120,000 distinct CDR3 sequences, roughly 15% of them singletons. The specimen was CD8+ T cells sorted from PBMCs, collected 5 days after the yellow fever booster vaccination. Receptors originate from a man aged 18 to 35 who received the YFV17D yellow fever vaccine.

This clonotype was seen a handful of times. This chain connects TRBV6-5 to TRBJ1-6, with a tentative D call TRBD1 (5 bases). CDR1 is MNHEY, CDR2 SVGAGI, per germline. V lost 2 bases and J 8 bases, leaving 10 bases between the germline ends. The CDR3 contains 14 residues. Here the CDR3 DNA reads TGTGCCAGCAGTTACGGGGGTGGTGATTCACCCCTCCACTTT. Translating it yields CASSYGGGDSPLHF.

This clonotype appeared a single time. This chain links TRBV19 with TRBJ1-1; 7 nucleotides match TRBD1. Germline values: CDR1 LNHDA, CDR2 SQIVND (reference sequence). The CDR3 spans 16 residues. V lost 1 base and J lost 4; bases outside the gene matches: 9. CDR3 sequence (DNA): TGTGCCAGTAGTATAGTCGACTACAGGGGAGGCACTGAAGCTTTCTTT. Translation gives CASSIVDYRGGTEAFF.

V usage is TRBV7-6 and J usage is TRBJ2-2; a possible D gene is TRBD2 (7 bases). The germline V gene has CDR1 SGHVS and CDR2 FNYEAQ. CDR3 length: 15 amino acids. Trimming left V 4 bases short and J 1 base short, with 10 bases between. The CDR3 loop is CASSSGGLNTGELFF. The CDR3 nucleotides read TGTGCCAGCAGCTCGGGGGGCCTGAACACCGGGGAGCTGTTTTTT. The full variable domain, completed using reference TRBV7-6 and TRBJ2-2, is GAGVSQSPRYKVTKRGQDVALRCDPISGHVSLYWYRQALGQGPEFLTYFNYEAQQDKSGLPNDRFSAERPEGSISTLTIQRTEQRDSAMYRCASSSGGLNTGELFFGEGSRLTVL.

This clonotype turned up a few times. The chain has TRBV12-3 or TRBV12-4 and TRBJ2-2; unclear D gene. The CDR3 is 11 residues long. V was shortened by 6 bases and J by 6 bases, with 5 bases between the two germline ends. DNA for the CDR3: TGTGCCAGCAGGGACGCCGGGGAGCTGTTTTTT. Its translation is CASRDAGELFF.

The chain is built from TRBV7-8 and TRBJ2-7, with D possibly matching TRBD1 (6 bases). Trimming took 1 base from V and 3 from J, leaving 10 bases between them. Germline V CDR1 and CDR2: SGHVS, FQNEAQ. This CDR3 spans 14 amino acids. The CDR3 spells CASSLVAGDYEQYF. CDR3 in DNA: TGTGCCAGCAGCTTAGTGGCAGGGGACTACGAGCAGTACTTC.

There are a few counts of this clonotype. The chain has TRBV14 and TRBJ1-1; D uncertain. Trimming stripped 0 bases from V and 4 bases from J, with 9 bases between. From germline, CDR1 is SGHDN and CDR2 FVKESK. The CDR3 sequence is 14 residues long. As DNA, the CDR3 is TGTGCCAGCAGCCAAGATGTTAAAAGCACTGAAGCTTTCTTT. Translation: CASSQDVKSTEAFF.

This clonotype was observed a few times. V usage is TRBV12-3 or TRBV12-4 and J usage is TRBJ1-5; 7 bases line up with TRBD1. After removal of 6 bases from V and 2 bases from J, the junction contained 1 base not matched to a gene. CDR3 length equals 13 residues. CDR3 amino acids: CASRGQGNQPQHF. CDR3 DNA: TGTGCCAGCAGAGGACAGGGCAATCAGCCCCAGCATTTT.

This chain joins TRBV10-3 and TRBJ2-2; 8 bases align to TRBD2. CDR3 length: 14 residues. From germline, CDR1 is ENHRY and CDR2 SYGVKD. The V gene end was trimmed by 3 bases and the J gene end by 6 bases; junction bases not matched to a gene: 3. DNA for the CDR3: TGTGCCATCAGTGACCGACTAGCGTCCGGGGAGCTGTTTTTT. Translated, it gives CAISDRLASGELFF.

This chain uses TRBV30 with TRBJ2-1; TRBD1 matches 10 bases. The CDR3 has 14 residues. V dropped 2 bases and J dropped 6; count of bases not matched to a gene: 4. The germline V gene encodes CDR1 GTSNPN and CDR2 SVGIG (reference sequence). The DNA of the CDR3 is TGTGCCTGGAGTCTAGGGACAGGGGTCAATGAGCAGTTCTTC. Amino acids: CAWSLGTGVNEQFF.

The chain is built from TRBV6-2 or TRBV6-3 and TRBJ1-5, with D possibly TRBD1 on 5 matching bases. Per germline, CDR1 MNHEY and CDR2 SVGEGT. Between the trimmed V and J ends, which lost 7 bases and 0 bases, there was a span of 16 bases. CDR3 length: 16 amino acids. In nucleotides, the CDR3 is TGTGCCAGCAATGTCGACAGATTAAATAGCAATCAGCCCCAGCATTTT. This translates into CASNVDRLNSNQPQHF.

This sequence joins TRBV7-2 and TRBJ2-2; tentative D call: TRBD1 (5 bases). The CDR3 is made up of 14 amino acids. Germline V gene sequence: CDR1 SGHTA, CDR2 FQGNSA. The ends were cut back, 3 bases at V and 9 bases at J, with 14 bases in the middle. In DNA, the CDR3 is TGTGCCAGCAGCTTCGTGGGGCTGCTCAGGGAGCTGTTTTTT. Amino acid sequence: CASSFVGLLRELFF.

This clonotype was seen only a few times. The J gene is TRBJ1-1, the V gene TRBV6-6, with D hard to call. CDR3 length: 11 amino acids. V lost 6 bases, J lost 12 bases, and 14 bases lay in between. CDR1 and CDR2 (germline): MNHNY, SVGAGI (reference sequence). CDR3 sequence reads: CASSPNHSSFF. CDR3 nucleotide sequence: TGTGCCAGCAGCCCAAATCATTCATCTTTCTTT.

This clonotype is a singleton in its sample. The chain is built from TRBV7-9 and TRBJ1-2; unclear D gene. Germline V gene data show CDR1 as SEHNR and CDR2 as FQNEAQ (reference sequence). CDR3 length equals 14 residues. The V end lost 1 base, the J end lost 4 bases, and 10 bases lay between the germline ends. The CDR3 sequence: CASSLEAGGYGYTF. The CDR3 DNA sequence: TGTGCCAGCAGCTTAGAGGCAGGTGGCTATGGCTACACCTTC.

This clonotype was recorded at least ten times. This sequence joins TRBV4-2 and TRBJ2-2; 8 bases fit TRBD2. Looked up from germline, CDR1 is LGHNA and CDR2 is YNFKEQ. V lost 4 bases to trimming and J lost 1 base; unmatched junction nucleotides: 2. The CDR3 totals 15 residues. CDR3 sequence (DNA): TGTGCCAGCAGCCCCCGGGGGGGGAACACCGGGGAGCTGTTTTTT. Encoded protein: CASSPRGGNTGELFF.

This chain links TRBV11-2 with TRBJ2-1; no firm D call. CDR3 length equals 12 residues. Germline V gene sequence: CDR1 SGHAT, CDR2 FQNNGV. Trimming removed 5 bases at V and 8 bases at J, with 10 bases between. CDR3 DNA sequence: TGTGCCAGCAGCACGCCCACCTATGAGCAGTTCTTC. Protein sequence: CASSTPTYEQFF.

This clonotype showed up just a few times. The genes are TRBV28 and TRBJ1-1, with D unresolved. V was trimmed by 5 bases and J by 3 bases, leaving 13 bases between them. CDR3 size: 14 residues. The germline CDR1 and CDR2 sequences are MDHEN and SYDVKM. In DNA form, the CDR3 reads TGTGCCAGCAGTCCCCGTGGACGGGACACTGAAGCTTTCTTT. Encoded protein: CASSPRGRDTEAFF. Filled out from reference TRBV28 and TRBJ1-1, the complete variable domain reads DVKVTQSSRYLVKRTGEKVFLECVQDMDHENMFWYRQDPGLGLRLIYFSYDVKMKEKGDIPEGYSVSREKKERFSLILESASTNQTSMYLCASSPRGRDTEAFFGQGTRLTVV.

The chain carries TRBV7-9 and TRBJ2-7; D may be TRBD2 (6 bases). The ends were cut back, 7 bases at V and 0 bases at J, with 13 bases in the middle. Germline lookup yields CDR1 SEHNR and CDR2 FQNEAQ (reference sequence). The CDR3 has 14 residues. The CDR3 spells CASNAGGNSYEQYF. CDR3 sequence (DNA): TGTGCCAGCAACGCAGGCGGGAACTCCTACGAGCAGTACTTC. The complete variable domain, with remaining parts taken from reference TRBV7-9 and TRBJ2-7, reads DTGVSQNPRHKITKRGQNVTFRCDPISEHNRLYWYRQTLGQGPEFLTYFQNEAQLEKSRLLSDRFSAERPKGSFSTLEIQRTEQGDSAMYLCASNAGGNSYEQYFGPGTRLTVT.

This clonotype was found a few times. The chain has TRBV5-4 and TRBJ1-2; 10 nucleotides agree with TRBD1. J gave up 2 bases and V 2 bases, and 3 bases lay outside the gene matches. This CDR3 has 15 amino acids. From germline, CDR1 is SGHNT and CDR2 YYREEE (reference sequence). The CDR3 nucleotides read TGTGCCAGCAGCTTCGAGGGACAGGGGAACTATGGCTACACCTTC. Translation: CASSFEGQGNYGYTF.

This clonotype was recorded once. V usage is TRBV7-6 and J usage is TRBJ2-1; D is tentatively TRBD1 or TRBD2 (7 bases each). The germline V gene encodes CDR1 SGHVS and CDR2 FNYEAQ. V lost 5 bases and J lost 8, with 19 bases in between. The CDR3 runs 15 residues. The CDR3 DNA reads as TGTGCCAGCAGCCCCGGGGGAGGGGGCGAGGATGAGCAGTTCTTC. Protein: CASSPGGGGEDEQFF.

The chain joins TRBV6-2 or TRBV6-3 to TRBJ2-5; D might be TRBD2 (5 bases). CDR1 is MNHEY and CDR2 is SVGEGT in the germline V gene. CDR3 length: 13 residues. Trimming pared 4 bases from V and 4 bases from J, leaving 10 bases between. The CDR3 reads CASSSPRGETQYF. CDR3 sequence (DNA): TGTGCCAGCAGTTCCCCCCGGGGAGAGACCCAGTACTTC.

The table lists this clonotype with a few counts. The J gene is TRBJ2-2, the V gene TRBV7-8; 7 positions match TRBD2. This CDR3 has 16 amino acids. Unmatched junction bases numbered 9, after V lost 2 bases and J lost 6 bases. CDR1 is SGHVS, CDR2 FQNEAQ, per germline. This CDR3 is CASSLSSGGGAGELFF. As DNA, the CDR3 is TGTGCCAGCAGCTTATCGTCGGGCGGGGGTGCCGGGGAGCTGTTTTTT.

The rearrangement links TRBV6-5 to TRBJ2-5; 10 nucleotides line up with TRBD2. Germline trimming cut 5 bases from V and 5 bases from J; bases unmatched to any gene: 11. This CDR3 has 16 residues. Germline values: CDR1 MNHEY, CDR2 SVGAGI. The CDR3: CASSLLAGDIQETQYF. For the CDR3, the DNA is TGTGCCAGCAGTCTTCTAGCGGGGGACATACAGGAGACCCAGTACTTC.

The J gene is TRBJ2-3, the V gene TRBV12-3 or TRBV12-4, with D possibly being TRBD2 (5 bases). V shed 5 bases and J shed 0 bases, with 9 bases lying between them. The CDR3 length is 14 residues. As DNA, the CDR3 is TGTGCCAGCAGTATGCGGACTAGCACAGATACGCAGTATTTT. Translation gives CASSMRTSTDTQYF.

This clonotype has just a few counts. This chain connects TRBV29-1 to TRBJ2-2; D could derive from TRBD1 or TRBD2 (5 bases each). Germline CDR1 reads SQVTM; CDR2 reads ANQGSEA. This CDR3 comprises 13 residues. V was cut by 3 bases and J by 3 bases, with 8 bases left in between. The CDR3 region has the DNA TGCAGCGTTGATGGGGGTGACACCGGGGAGCTGTTTTTT. Encoded protein: CSVDGGDTGELFF.

The sample holds a few counts of this clonotype. This chain links TRBV13 with TRBJ2-2; the match to TRBD1 covers 9 bases. V gave up 5 bases and J gave up 0 bases; unmatched junction bases: 10. CDR3 length: 18 residues. Germline V CDR1 and CDR2: PRHDT, FYEKMQ (reference sequence). The CDR3 DNA sequence: TGTGCCAGCAGCCAACAGGGGGCCCTACTACCGAACACCGGGGAGCTGTTTTTT. It specifies CASSQQGALLPNTGELFF.

This clonotype occurred a few times. The rearrangement uses TRBV14 and TRBJ2-1, with D perhaps TRBD1 or TRBD2 (5 bases each). Trimming cost V 4 bases and J 8 bases, with 15 bases left between them. The CDR3 is made up of 14 amino acids. From germline, CDR1 is SGHDN and CDR2 FVKESK. The CDR3 loop is CASSPGTGADEQFF. The CDR3 DNA sequence: TGTGCCAGCAGCCCCGGGACCGGGGCGGATGAGCAGTTCTTC.

This clonotype has a handful of counts. V usage is TRBV5-8 and J usage is TRBJ2-3, with 10 positions matching TRBD2. This CDR3 has 15 amino acids. Per germline, CDR1 SGHTS and CDR2 YDEGEE. J was trimmed by 1 base and V by 2 bases; bases with no gene match: 1. The CDR3 nucleotides are TGTGCCAGCAGCTTCGGACTAGCGGGCACAGATACGCAGTATTTT. Amino acid sequence: CASSFGLAGTDTQYF. The whole variable domain, remainder taken from reference TRBV5-8 and TRBJ2-3, is EAGVTQSPTHLIKTRGQQATLRCSPISGHTSVYWYQQALGLGLQFLLWYDEGEERNRGNFPPRFSGRQFPNYSSELNVNALELEDSALYLCASSFGLAGTDTQYFGPGTRLTVL.

A few counts support this clonotype. The chain employs TRBV14 and TRBJ1-6; no reliable D call. The CDR3 is 12 amino acids. The ends were cut back, 3 bases at V and 3 bases at J, with 0 bases in the middle. Germline CDR1 SGHDN, CDR2 FVKESK. The CDR3 region is CASSHYNSPLHF. CDR3 nucleotides: TGTGCCAGCAGCCACTATAATTCACCCCTCCACTTT. Drawing the rest from reference TRBV14 and TRBJ1-6, the complete variable domain is EAGVTQFPSHSVIEKGQTVTLRCDPISGHDNLYWYRRVMGKEIKFLLHFVKESKQDESGMPNNRFLAERTGGTYSTLKVQPAELEDSGVYFCASSHYNSPLHFGNGTRLTVT.

V gene TRBV5-4 combines with J gene TRBJ1-4, with unresolved D. The CDR3 contains 12 residues. Germline CDR1 SGHNT, CDR2 YYREEE (reference sequence). The V gene lost 0 bases and the J gene lost 4 bases, with 1 base spanning the gap. The CDR3 DNA follows: TGTGCCAGCAGCTTGGGTAATGAAAAACTGTTTTTT. It specifies CASSLGNEKLFF.